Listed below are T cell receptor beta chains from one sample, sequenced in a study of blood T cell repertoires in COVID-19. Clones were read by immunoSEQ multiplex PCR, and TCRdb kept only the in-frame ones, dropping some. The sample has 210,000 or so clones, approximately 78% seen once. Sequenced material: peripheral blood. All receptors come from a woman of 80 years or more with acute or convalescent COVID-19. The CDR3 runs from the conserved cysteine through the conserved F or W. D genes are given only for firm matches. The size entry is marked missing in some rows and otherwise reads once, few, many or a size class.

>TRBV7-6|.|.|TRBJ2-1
CASSLAAGGNYNEQFF
TGTGCCAGCAGCTTAGCCGCAGGGGGGAACTACAATGAGCAGTTCTTC
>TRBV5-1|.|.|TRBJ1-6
CASSLDSISNNSPLHF
TGCGCCAGCAGCCTGGACAGCATTTCCAATAATTCACCCCTCCACTTT
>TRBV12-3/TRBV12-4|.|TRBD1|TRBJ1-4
CASSYHRGQELFF
TGTGCCAGCAGTTACCACAGGGGGCAGGAACTGTTTTTT
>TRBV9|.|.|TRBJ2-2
CASSVGQNTGELFF
TGTGCCAGCAGCGTAGGACAGAACACCGGGGAGCTGTTTTTT
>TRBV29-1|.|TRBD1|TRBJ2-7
CSVLQGFDEQYF
TGCAGCGTGTTACAGGGGTTCGACGAGCAGTACTTC
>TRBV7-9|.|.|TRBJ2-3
CASSLGANPTDTQYF
TGTGCCAGCAGCTTAGGCGCAAACCCCACAGATACGCAGTATTTT
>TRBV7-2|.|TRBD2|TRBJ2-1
CASSLARAGGRNEQFF
TGTGCCAGCAGCTTAGCCCGAGCGGGGGGACGGAATGAGCAGTTCTTC
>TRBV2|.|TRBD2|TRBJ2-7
CASREGLAGSYEQYF
TGTGCCAGCAGGGAGGGACTAGCGGGCTCCTACGAGCAGTACTTC
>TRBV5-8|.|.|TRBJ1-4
CASSLEMGGNEKLFF
TGTGCCAGCAGCTTGGAGATGGGGGGGAATGAAAAACTGTTTTTT
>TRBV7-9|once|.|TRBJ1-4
CASSLVTGDEKLFF
TGTGCCAGCAGCTTAGTAACAGGCGATGAAAAACTGTTTTTT
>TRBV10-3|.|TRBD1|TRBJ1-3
CAISLGQADSGNTIYF
TGTGCCATCAGTTTGGGACAGGCAGACTCTGGAAACACCATATATTTT
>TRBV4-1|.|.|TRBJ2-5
CASSFAPVETQYF
TGCGCCAGCAGCTTCGCCCCGGTGGAGACCCAGTACTTC
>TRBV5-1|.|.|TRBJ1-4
CASSPEAGVSEKLFF
TGCGCCAGCAGCCCCGAAGCAGGGGTTAGTGAAAAACTGTTTTTT
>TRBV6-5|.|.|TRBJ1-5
CASSLGGGNQPQHF
TGTGCCAGCAGCCTAGGAGGGGGCAATCAGCCCCAGCATTTT
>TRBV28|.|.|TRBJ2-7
CASSLGVVSSYEQYF
TGTGCCAGCAGTTTAGGAGTGGTCAGCTCCTACGAGCAGTACTTC
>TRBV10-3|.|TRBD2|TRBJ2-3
CAIGREGLSTDTQYF
TGTGCCATCGGGCGGGAGGGCCTTAGCACAGATACGCAGTATTTT
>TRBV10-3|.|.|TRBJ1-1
CAISVEHLNTEAFF
TGTGCCATCAGTGTAGAGCACCTGAACACTGAAGCTTTCTTT
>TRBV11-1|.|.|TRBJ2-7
CASSLEQGSTYEQYF
TGTGCCAGCAGCTTAGAACAGGGTAGCACCTACGAGCAGTACTTC
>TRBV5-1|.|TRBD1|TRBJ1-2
CASSFSAVYQGGRYTF
TGCGCCAGCAGCTTTAGCGCTGTTTATCAGGGGGGACGCTACACCTTC
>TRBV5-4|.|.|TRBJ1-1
CASSPGGTNTEAFF
TGTGCCAGCAGTCCTGGGGGGACGAACACTGAAGCTTTCTTT
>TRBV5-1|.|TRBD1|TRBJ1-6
CASSLDYRGADSPLHF
TGCGCCAGCAGCTTGGATTACAGGGGGGCGGATTCACCCCTCCACTTT
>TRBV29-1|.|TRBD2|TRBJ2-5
CSVEGPSGRAGGETQYF
TGCAGCGTTGAAGGTCCTAGCGGGAGGGCAGGGGGAGAGACCCAGTACTTC
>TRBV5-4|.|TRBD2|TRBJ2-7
CASSLVGTSNEQYF
TGTGCCAGCAGCTTGGTAGGGACTAGCAACGAGCAGTACTTC
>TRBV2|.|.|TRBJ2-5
CASRLAGETQYF
TGTGCCAGCAGATTAGCAGGGGAGACCCAGTACTTC
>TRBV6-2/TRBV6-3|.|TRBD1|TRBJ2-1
CASSLLTGVYNEQFF
TGTGCCAGCAGTTTACTGACAGGGGTTTACAATGAGCAGTTCTTC
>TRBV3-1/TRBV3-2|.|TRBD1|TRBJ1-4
CASHATGLGEKLFF
TGTGCCAGCCACGCGACAGGGTTGGGAGAAAAACTGTTTTTT
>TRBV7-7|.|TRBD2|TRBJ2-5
CASSFSGSGGAEETQYF
TGTGCTAGCAGCTTTAGCGGGAGTGGGGGCGCGGAAGAGACCCAGTACTTC
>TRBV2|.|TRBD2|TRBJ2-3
CASSTSANTDTQYF
TGTGCCAGCAGTACTAGCGCAAACACAGATACGCAGTATTTT
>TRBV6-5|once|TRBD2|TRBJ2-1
CASRAGEPSDEQFF
TGTGCCAGCAGGGCGGGGGAGCCGAGCGATGAGCAGTTCTTC
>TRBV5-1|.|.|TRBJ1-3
CASSLGEPSGNTIYF
TGCGCCAGCAGCTTGGGGGAGCCCTCTGGAAACACCATATATTTT
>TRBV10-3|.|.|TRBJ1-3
CAISESARPNTIYF
TGTGCCATCAGTGAGTCGGCACGTCCAAACACCATATATTTT
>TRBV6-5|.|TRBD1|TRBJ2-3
CATDRVSDTQYF
TGTGCCACCGACAGGGTCAGTGATACGCAGTATTTT
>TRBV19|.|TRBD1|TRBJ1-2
CASSVGTGGYYGYTF
TGTGCCAGTAGTGTCGGGACAGGGGGCTACTATGGCTACACCTTC
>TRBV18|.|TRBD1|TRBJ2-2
CASSPQTGGNTGELFF
TGTGCCAGCTCACCACAGACAGGGGGTAACACCGGGGAGCTGTTTTTT
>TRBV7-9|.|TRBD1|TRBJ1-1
CASSLEGQGNTEAFF
TGTGCCAGCAGCTTAGAAGGACAGGGGAACACTGAAGCTTTCTTT